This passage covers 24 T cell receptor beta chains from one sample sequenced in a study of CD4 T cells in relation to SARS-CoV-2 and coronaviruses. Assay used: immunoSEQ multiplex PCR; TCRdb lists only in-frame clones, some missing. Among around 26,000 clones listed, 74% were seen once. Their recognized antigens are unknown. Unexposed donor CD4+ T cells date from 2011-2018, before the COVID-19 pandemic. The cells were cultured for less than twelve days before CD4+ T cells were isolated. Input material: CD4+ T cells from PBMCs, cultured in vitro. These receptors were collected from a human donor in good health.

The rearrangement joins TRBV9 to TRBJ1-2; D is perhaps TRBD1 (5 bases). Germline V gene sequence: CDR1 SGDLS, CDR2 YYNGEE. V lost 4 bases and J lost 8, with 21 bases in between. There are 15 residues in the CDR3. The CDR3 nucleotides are TGTGCCAGCAGCCCCGAATTGGGGGAGGGGATGGGCTACACCTTC. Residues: CASSPELGEGMGYTF.

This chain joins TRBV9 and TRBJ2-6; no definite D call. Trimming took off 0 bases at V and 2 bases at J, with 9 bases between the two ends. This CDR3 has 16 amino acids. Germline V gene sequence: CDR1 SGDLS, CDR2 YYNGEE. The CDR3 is CASSVGSSAGANVLTF. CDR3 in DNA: TGTGCCAGCAGCGTAGGGTCAAGTGCTGGGGCCAACGTCCTGACTTTC. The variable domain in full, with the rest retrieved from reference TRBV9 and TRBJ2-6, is DSGVTQTPKHLITATGQRVTLRCSPRSGDLSVYWYQQSLDQGLQFLIQYYNGEERAKGNILERFSAQQFPDLHSELNLSSLELGDSALYFCASSVGSSAGANVLTFGAGSRLTVL.

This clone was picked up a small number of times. CDR3 amino acids: CASSLGGQDYNSPLHF. The CDR3 DNA is TGTGCCAGCAGCCTCGGAGGGCAGGACTATAATTCACCCCTCCACTTT. The V and J genes are TRBV7-9 and TRBJ1-6; the D is unclear. CDR3 size: 16 residues. Trimming left V 5 bases short and J 3 bases short, with 14 bases between. The V gene's germline CDR1 is SEHNR and CDR2 FQNEAQ (reference sequence).

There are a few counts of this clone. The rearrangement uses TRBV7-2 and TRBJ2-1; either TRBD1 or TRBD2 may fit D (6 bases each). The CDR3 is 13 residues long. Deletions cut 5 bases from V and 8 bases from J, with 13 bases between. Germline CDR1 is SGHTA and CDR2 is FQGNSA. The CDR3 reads CASSPPGAHEQFF. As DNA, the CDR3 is TGTGCCAGCAGCCCCCCGGGGGCCCATGAGCAGTTCTTC.

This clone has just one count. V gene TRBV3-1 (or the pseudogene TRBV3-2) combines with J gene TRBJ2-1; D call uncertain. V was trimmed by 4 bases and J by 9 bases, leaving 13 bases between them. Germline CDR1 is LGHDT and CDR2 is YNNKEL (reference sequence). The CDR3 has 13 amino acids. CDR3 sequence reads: CASSLDGRGEQFF. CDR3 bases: TGTGCCAGCAGCCTGGACGGCCGAGGTGAGCAGTTCTTC.

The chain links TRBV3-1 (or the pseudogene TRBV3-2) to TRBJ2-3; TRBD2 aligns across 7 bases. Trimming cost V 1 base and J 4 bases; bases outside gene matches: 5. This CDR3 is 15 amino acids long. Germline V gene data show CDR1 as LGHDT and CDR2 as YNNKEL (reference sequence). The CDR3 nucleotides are TGTGCCAGCAGCCAAGCCGGACTAGGCGCAGATACGCAGTATTTT. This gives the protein CASSQAGLGADTQYF.

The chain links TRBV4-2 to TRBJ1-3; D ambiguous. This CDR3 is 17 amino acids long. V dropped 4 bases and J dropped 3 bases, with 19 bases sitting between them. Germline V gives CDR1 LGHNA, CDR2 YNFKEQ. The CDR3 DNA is TGTGCCAGCAGCCGCCAAGGGCGAGGGTCTAATGGAAACACCATATATTTT. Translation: CASSRQGRGSNGNTIYF.

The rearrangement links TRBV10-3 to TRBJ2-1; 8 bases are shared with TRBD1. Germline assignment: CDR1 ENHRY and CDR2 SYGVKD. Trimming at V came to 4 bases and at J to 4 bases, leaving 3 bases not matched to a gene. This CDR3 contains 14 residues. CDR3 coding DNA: TGTGCCATCAGTGTTCAGGGGGCTTACAATGAGCAGTTCTTC. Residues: CAISVQGAYNEQFF.

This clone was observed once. The CDR3 reads CASSQQGGSGQPQHF. The CDR3 DNA sequence: TGCGCCAGCAGCCAACAGGGGGGTTCAGGGCAGCCCCAGCATTTT. The J gene is TRBJ1-5, the V gene TRBV4-3, with 7 bases aligning to TRBD1. Trimming took 2 bases from V and 7 from J; bases not matched to a gene: 8. The CDR3 is made up of 15 amino acids. Germline lookup yields CDR1 LGHNA and CDR2 YSLEER.

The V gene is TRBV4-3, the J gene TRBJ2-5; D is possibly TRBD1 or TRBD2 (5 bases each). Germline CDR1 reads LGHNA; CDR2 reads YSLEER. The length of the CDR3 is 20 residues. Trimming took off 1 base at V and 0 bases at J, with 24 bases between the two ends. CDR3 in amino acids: CASSQGPSRFGAENQETQYF. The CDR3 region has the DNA TGCGCCAGCAGCCAAGGACCCTCAAGGTTCGGGGCGGAGAACCAAGAGACCCAGTACTTC.

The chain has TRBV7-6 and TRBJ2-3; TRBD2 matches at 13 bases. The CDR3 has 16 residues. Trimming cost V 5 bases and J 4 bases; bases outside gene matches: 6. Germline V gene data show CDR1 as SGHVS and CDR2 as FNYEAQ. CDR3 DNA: TGTGCCAGCAGCGATCGGACTAGCGGGGGAGCAGATACGCAGTATTTT. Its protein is CASSDRTSGGADTQYF.

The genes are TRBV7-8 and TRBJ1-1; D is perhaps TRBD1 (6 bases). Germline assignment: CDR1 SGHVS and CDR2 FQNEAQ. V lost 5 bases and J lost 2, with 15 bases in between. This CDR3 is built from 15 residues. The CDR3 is CASSRGGILNTEAFF. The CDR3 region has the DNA TGTGCCAGCAGCCGAGGGGGGATCCTAAACACTGAAGCTTTCTTT.

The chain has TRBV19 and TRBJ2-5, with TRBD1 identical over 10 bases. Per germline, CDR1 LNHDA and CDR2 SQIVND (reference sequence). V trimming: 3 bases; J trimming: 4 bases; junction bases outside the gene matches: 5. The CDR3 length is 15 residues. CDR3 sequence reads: CASSIWDRGSETQYF. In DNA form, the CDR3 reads TGTGCCAGTAGTATTTGGGACAGGGGTTCAGAGACCCAGTACTTC.

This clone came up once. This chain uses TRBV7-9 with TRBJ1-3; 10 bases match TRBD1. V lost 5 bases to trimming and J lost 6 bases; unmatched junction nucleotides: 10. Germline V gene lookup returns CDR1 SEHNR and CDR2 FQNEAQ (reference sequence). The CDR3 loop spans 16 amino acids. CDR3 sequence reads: CASSRSSTGGENTIYF. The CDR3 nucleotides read TGTGCCAGCAGCCGATCCTCGACAGGGGGCGAAAACACCATATATTTT.

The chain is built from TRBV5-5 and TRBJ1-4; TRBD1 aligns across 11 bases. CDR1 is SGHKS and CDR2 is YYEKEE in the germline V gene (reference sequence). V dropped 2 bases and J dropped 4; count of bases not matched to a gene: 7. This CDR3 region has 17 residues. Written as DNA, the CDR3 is TGTGCCAGCAGCTTTATTGGGACAGGGGGTGGTAATGAAAAACTGTTTTTT. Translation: CASSFIGTGGGNEKLFF. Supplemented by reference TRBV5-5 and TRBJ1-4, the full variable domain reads DAGVTQSPTHLIKTRGQQVTLRCSPISGHKSVSWYQQVLGQGPQFIFQYYEKEERGRGNFPDRFSARQFPNYSSELNVNALLLGDSALYLCASSFIGTGGGNEKLFFGSGTQLSVL.

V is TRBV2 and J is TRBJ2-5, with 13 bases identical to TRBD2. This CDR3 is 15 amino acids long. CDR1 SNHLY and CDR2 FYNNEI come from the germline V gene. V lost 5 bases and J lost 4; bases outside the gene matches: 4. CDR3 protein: CASSPGLAGVETQYF. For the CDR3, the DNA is TGTGCCAGCAGTCCCGGACTAGCGGGAGTAGAGACCCAGTACTTC.

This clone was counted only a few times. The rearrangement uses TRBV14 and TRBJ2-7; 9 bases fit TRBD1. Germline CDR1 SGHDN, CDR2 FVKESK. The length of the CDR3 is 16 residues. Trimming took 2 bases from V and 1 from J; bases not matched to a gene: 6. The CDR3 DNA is TGTGCCAGCAGCCAAACCCCCGGGACAGGGTCCTACGAGCAGTACTTC. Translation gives CASSQTPGTGSYEQYF.

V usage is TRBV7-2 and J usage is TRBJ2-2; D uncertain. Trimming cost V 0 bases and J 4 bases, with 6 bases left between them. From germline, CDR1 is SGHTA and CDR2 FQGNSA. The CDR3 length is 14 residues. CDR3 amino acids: CASSLAVVTGELFF. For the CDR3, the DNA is TGTGCCAGCAGCTTAGCGGTTGTCACCGGGGAGCTGTTTTTT. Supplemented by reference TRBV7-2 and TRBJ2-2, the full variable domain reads GAGVSQSPSNKVTEKGKDVELRCDPISGHTALYWYRQSLGQGLEFLIYFQGNSAPDKSGLPSDRFSAERTGGSVSTLTIQRTQQEDSAVYLCASSLAVVTGELFFGEGSRLTVL.

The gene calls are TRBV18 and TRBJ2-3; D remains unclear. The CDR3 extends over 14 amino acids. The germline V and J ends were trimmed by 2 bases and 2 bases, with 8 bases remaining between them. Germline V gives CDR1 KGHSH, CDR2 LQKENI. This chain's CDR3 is CASSPDRYTDTQYF. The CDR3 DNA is TGTGCCAGCTCACCAGACCGTTACACAGATACGCAGTATTTT.

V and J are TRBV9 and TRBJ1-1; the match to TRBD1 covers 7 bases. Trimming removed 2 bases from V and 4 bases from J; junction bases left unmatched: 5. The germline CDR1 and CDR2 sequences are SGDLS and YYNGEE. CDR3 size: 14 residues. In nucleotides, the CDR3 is TGTGCCAGCAGCGTGGTGACAGGGAGCACTGAAGCTTTCTTT. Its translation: CASSVVTGSTEAFF.

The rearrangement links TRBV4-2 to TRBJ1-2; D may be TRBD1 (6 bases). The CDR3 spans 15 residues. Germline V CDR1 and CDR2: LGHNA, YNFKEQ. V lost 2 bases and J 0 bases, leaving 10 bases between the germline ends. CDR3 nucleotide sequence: TGTGCCAGCAGCCAAAGACAGGTAGCTAACTATGGCTACACCTTC. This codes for CASSQRQVANYGYTF.

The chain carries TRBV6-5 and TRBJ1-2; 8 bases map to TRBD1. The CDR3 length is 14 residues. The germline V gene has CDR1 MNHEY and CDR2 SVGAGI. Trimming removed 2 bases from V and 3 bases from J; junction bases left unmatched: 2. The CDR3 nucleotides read TGTGCCAGCAGTTACACGACAGGGGACTATGGCTACACCTTC. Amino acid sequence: CASSYTTGDYGYTF.

CDR3 sequence: CASSPRREFSEQFF. CDR3 nucleotides: TGTGCCAGTAGTCCCCGGCGGGAGTTCAGTGAGCAGTTCTTC. The chain recombines TRBV19 with TRBJ2-1, with 7 bases fitting TRBD2. This CDR3 has 14 residues. Germline CDR1 reads LNHDA; CDR2 reads SQIVND (reference sequence). J lost 9 bases, V lost 5 bases, and 10 bases had no gene match.

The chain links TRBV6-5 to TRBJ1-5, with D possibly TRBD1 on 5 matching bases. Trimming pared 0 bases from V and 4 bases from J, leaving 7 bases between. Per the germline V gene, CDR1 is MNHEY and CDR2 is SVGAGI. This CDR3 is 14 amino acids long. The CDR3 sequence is CASSYSRGNQPQHF. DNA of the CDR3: TGTGCCAGCAGTTACTCGCGGGGGAATCAGCCCCAGCATTTT.